The 7 T cell receptor beta chains given below trace back to one sample, sequenced in a study of T cell responses to AZD1222 COVID-19 vaccine. TCRdb keeps only in-frame clones here, not all; method: immunoSEQ multiplex PCR. The sample holds approximately 190,000 clones, roughly 90% seen once. Material: peripheral blood, obtained on day 0 of AZD1222 vaccination. The receptors here all came from an adult in good health.

V gene TRBV7-9 combines with J gene TRBJ1-2; D might be TRBD1 (6 bases). This CDR3 comprises 14 residues. Trimming cost V 2 bases and J 4 bases, with 11 bases left between them. Germline V gene sequence: CDR1 SEHNR, CDR2 FQNEAQ (reference sequence). This CDR3 reads CASSLRGEPYGYTF. In DNA form, the CDR3 reads TGTGCCAGCAGCTTAAGGGGGGAACCCTATGGCTACACCTTC.

This clone was picked up one time. V usage is TRBV18 and J usage is TRBJ1-2; maybe TRBD1 (6 bases). This CDR3 region has 13 residues. CDR1 and CDR2 from the germline V gene are KGHSH and LQKENI. The ends were cut back, 3 bases at V and 6 bases at J, with 11 bases in the middle. The CDR3 DNA sequence: TGTGCCAGCTCACCTAAACAGGGTAATGGCTACACCTTC. This codes for CASSPKQGNGYTF. Full variable domain (rest looked up from reference TRBV18 and TRBJ1-2): NAGVMQNPRHLVRRRGQEARLRCSPMKGHSHVYWYRQLPEEGLKFMVYLQKENIIDESGMPKERFSAEFPKEGPSILRIQQVVRGDSAAYFCASSPKQGNGYTFGSGTRLTVV.

This chain links TRBV14 with TRBJ1-2, with D uncertain. The CDR3 sequence is 14 residues long. Germline lookup yields CDR1 SGHDN and CDR2 FVKESK. The germline V and J ends were trimmed by 0 bases and 5 bases, with 10 bases remaining between them. The CDR3: CASSQDRVWYGYTF. The CDR3 region has the DNA TGTGCCAGCAGCCAAGATCGGGTTTGGTATGGCTACACCTTC.

The chain links TRBV12-1 to TRBJ2-7; the DNA was not compared with TRBD2, the D call given in the table. TRBV12-1 is assigned pseudogene status. This CDR3 is built from 13 residues. The CDR3 DNA follows: TGTGCCAGCAGCTTCGGCAAAACGGGCGAGCAGTACTTC. Translation gives CASSFGKTGEQYF.

The chain links TRBV9 to TRBJ1-1, with 7 bases identical to TRBD1. Losses at the gene ends were 4 bases for V and 1 base for J; bases not matched to a gene: 7. The CDR3 loop spans 15 amino acids. Germline assignment: CDR1 SGDLS and CDR2 YYNGEE. CDR3: CASSLRRTGNTEAFF. CDR3 sequence (DNA): TGTGCCAGCAGCCTCCGACGGACAGGGAACACTGAAGCTTTCTTT.

The CDR3 region has the DNA TGTGCCAGCAGCTCTCAAGAGACCCAGTACTTC. It is translated as CASSSQETQYF. The chain combines TRBV5-4 with TRBJ2-5, with D uncertain. The CDR3 is 11 amino acids. Germline V CDR1 and CDR2: SGHNT, YYREEE (reference sequence). Trimming took off 3 bases at V and 2 bases at J, with 2 bases between the two ends.

CDR3 amino acids: CSVQKREQAGYGYTF. The CDR3 DNA reads as TGCAGCGTTCAAAAGAGGGAACAGGCGGGCTATGGCTACACCTTC. This chain uses TRBV29-1 with TRBJ1-2, with D possibly being TRBD1 (5 bases). Germline CDR1 reads SQVTM; CDR2 reads ANQGSEA. This CDR3 is 15 amino acids long. V was pared by 5 bases and J by 4 bases, with 20 bases between.